This T cell receptor beta chain originates from a study of CD8+CD57+ T cells in acquired aplastic anemia. Between the trimmed V and J ends, which lost 6 bases and 2 bases, there was a span of 11 bases. The CDR3 contains 14 residues. Per germline, CDR1 LNHDA and CDR2 SQIVND (reference sequence). This clonotype was detected ten times or more. Template material for TCR beta VDJ and CDR3 profiling consisted of genomic DNA. TCRdb ran MiXCR on the reads and lists one entry per CDR3 protein. The sample has some 70,000 distinct CDR3 sequences; 54% are singletons. The sequencing input was sorted CD4+, CD8+, or CD8+CD57+ T cells (not recorded which) from PBMCs. The chain combines TRBV19 with TRBJ1-5; possible D gene TRBD1, 5 bases. This clonotype originated in a human donor in good health, serving as a control. The CDR3 coding sequence is TGTGCCAGTAGACAACGGGGGGGCAATCAGCCCCAGCATTTT. Protein: CASRQRGGNQPQHF.